These T cell receptor beta chains were read from a single sample in a study of CD8 T cells in Susac syndrome. TCRdb fed the immunoSEQ multiplex PCR reads into MiXCR, producing one record per CDR3 protein. Found here are around 300,000 distinct CDR3 sequences, approximately 90% of them singletons; the top ten hold more than 0.06%. The sequenced sample was CD4+ T cells from PBMCs. The receptors were gathered from a human donor with multiple sclerosis. Both conserved end residues are part of each CDR3. D genes are given only for firm matches. Rows may omit the clone size; those that give it use once, few, many or a size class.

size	D	V	length	J	CDR3	DNA
.	TRBD1	TRBV5-4	16	TRBJ2-7	CASSLGGQGGSYEQYF	TGTGCCAGCAGCTTGGGGGGACAGGGAGGGTCCTACGAGCAGTACTTC
.	.	TRBV12-3/TRBV12-4	12	TRBJ2-5	CASRIRDETQYF	TGTGCCAGCAGGATCAGGGATGAGACCCAGTACTTC
once	TRBD1	TRBV5-4	15	TRBJ1-2	CASRYTGTDFYGYTF	TGTGCCAGCAGATATACCGGGACAGACTTCTATGGCTACACCTTC
.	.	TRBV24-1	14	TRBJ1-2	CATSDPGVTYGYTF	TGTGCCACCAGTGATCCAGGGGTTACCTATGGCTACACCTTC
.	TRBD2	TRBV7-2	15	TRBJ2-2	CASSPAGTSGGELFF	TGTGCCAGCAGCCCCGCCGGGACTAGCGGCGGGGAGCTGTTTTTT
.	.	TRBV2	17	TRBJ2-3	CASSEKGGPGDADTQYF	TGTGCCAGCAGTGAGAAGGGAGGGCCAGGGGACGCAGATACGCAGTATTTT
.	.	TRBV5-6	12	TRBJ1-1	CASSRQWAGAVF	TGTGCCAGCAGCCGGCAATGGGCGGGCGCTGTCTTT
.	TRBD1	TRBV20-1	14	TRBJ2-7	CSARGGQGSTEQYF	TGCAGTGCTAGGGGGGGACAGGGCAGTACCGAGCAGTACTTC
.	.	TRBV7-9	14	TRBJ1-2	CASSLLAANYGYTF	TGTGCCAGCAGCTTGTTGGCAGCTAACTATGGCTACACCTTC
.	.	TRBV12-3/TRBV12-4	16	TRBJ2-6	CASSPRLGAGANVLTF	TGTGCCAGCAGTCCCCGTTTGGGGGCTGGGGCCAACGTCCTGACTTTC
.	.	TRBV9	14	TRBJ2-7	CASSVGVKAYEQYF	TGTGCCAGCAGCGTAGGCGTCAAGGCCTACGAGCAGTACTTC
.	TRBD1	TRBV5-1	13	TRBJ2-7	CASSSDRPYEQYF	TGCGCCAGCAGCTCGGACAGGCCCTACGAGCAGTACTTC
.	TRBD2	TRBV18	15	TRBJ2-7	CASSPPGLATYEQYF	TGTGCCAGCTCACCCCCGGGACTAGCAACCTACGAGCAGTACTTC
.	TRBD1	TRBV6-1	20	TRBJ2-3	CASTQLTGVIWNDHTDTQYF	TGTGCCAGCACTCAATTGACAGGGGTTATCTGGAATGATCACACAGATACGCAGTATTTT
once	TRBD2	TRBV29-1	14	TRBJ2-3	CSTRLASTADTQYF	TGCAGCACCAGACTAGCGAGTACCGCAGATACGCAGTATTTT
.	.	TRBV27	16	TRBJ1-6	CASTNWAGVSGSPLHF	TGTGCCAGCACCAACTGGGCAGGCGTTTCGGGTTCACCCCTCCACTTT
.	.	TRBV4-2	12	TRBJ1-6	CASRRDNSPLHF	TGTGCCAGCAGGCGGGATAATTCACCCCTCCACTTT
.	.	TRBV9	14	TRBJ2-5	CASSVDPRQETQYF	TGTGCCAGCAGCGTAGACCCGCGGCAAGAGACCCAGTACTTC
.	TRBD1	TRBV30	18	TRBJ2-4	CAWSLAGQGILAKNIQYF	TGTGCCTGGAGTTTGGCTGGACAGGGCATACTAGCCAAAAACATTCAGTACTTC
few	TRBD2	TRBV30	14	TRBJ2-1	CAWSGRLASPSQFF	TGTGCCTGGAGTGGACGACTAGCTAGTCCTTCGCAGTTCTTC
.	TRBD2	TRBV7-3	15	TRBJ2-1	CASSLTLVAGNEQFF	TGTGCCAGCAGCTTAACGTTAGTAGCGGGAAATGAGCAGTTCTTC
.	TRBD2	TRBV24-1	13	TRBJ2-7	CATSGGGTDEQYF	TGTGCCACCAGTGGGGGAGGGACGGACGAGCAGTACTTC
.	.	TRBV20-1	17	TRBJ1-4	CSARHPGRYGVDEKLFF	TGCAGTGCTAGACACCCCGGGCGATATGGGGTGGATGAAAAACTGTTTTTT
.	.	TRBV7-9	15	TRBJ2-2	CASSQGGGLTGELFF	TGTGCCAGCAGCCAAGGCGGGGGCCTCACCGGGGAGCTGTTTTTT
.	.	TRBV6-5	15	TRBJ2-1	CASSRAGAPYNEQFF	TGTGCCAGCAGCCGTGCGGGGGCTCCGTACAATGAGCAGTTCTTC
once	TRBD2	TRBV20-1	12	TRBJ2-7	CSSIGTSGLQYF	TGCAGCTCAATCGGGACTAGTGGGTTGCAGTACTTC
.	TRBD1	TRBV2	15	TRBJ2-7	CASSSQGANSYEQYF	TGTGCCAGCAGTTCTCAGGGGGCTAATTCCTACGAGCAGTACTTC
.	.	TRBV9	18	TRBJ2-6	CASSVDPLSVAGANVLTF	TGTGCCAGCAGCGTAGATCCCCTATCGGTGGCCGGGGCCAACGTCCTGACTTTC
.	TRBD2	TRBV7-6	14	TRBJ2-5	CASSRGLAEETQYF	TGTGCCAGCAGCCGAGGACTAGCGGAAGAGACCCAGTACTTC
.	TRBD1	TRBV18	15	TRBJ1-5	CASSPTGSSNQPQHF	TGTGCCAGCTCACCGACAGGGTCGAGCAATCAGCCCCAGCATTTT
.	TRBD2	TRBV6-1	16	TRBJ2-3	CASSPHSGGAADTQYF	TGTGCCAGCAGCCCCCATAGCGGGGGGGCCGCAGATACGCAGTATTTT
.	.	TRBV7-3	13	TRBJ2-5	CASSGGTGGTQYF	TGTGCCAGCAGCGGAGGGACTGGGGGTACCCAGTACTTC
.	TRBD1	TRBV6-1	17	TRBJ1-2	CASSGHRGNPSEDGYTF	TGTGCCAGCAGTGGGCACAGGGGGAACCCTTCAGAGGATGGCTACACCTTC
.	TRBD1	TRBV7-9	15	TRBJ2-2	CASSFVRGSTGELFF	TGTGCCAGCAGCTTCGTCAGGGGGAGCACCGGGGAGCTGTTTTTT
few	.	TRBV9	12	TRBJ2-3	CASSARGGAQYF	TGTGCCAGCAGCGCGCGAGGGGGTGCGCAGTATTTT
.	.	TRBV4-2	15	TRBJ2-3	CASSQVSVNRGTQYF	TGTGCCAGCAGCCAAGTGTCTGTCAATAGGGGGACGCAGTATTTT
few	.	TRBV7-7	13	TRBJ2-5	CASSSRGAETQYF	TGTGCTAGCAGCTCCCGGGGGGCAGAGACCCAGTACTTC
.	TRBD2	TRBV27	13	TRBJ2-1	CASTQNRGEWVIF	TGTGCCAGCACCCAGAACCGGGGGGAGTGGGTGATCTTC
.	.	TRBV7-9	16	TRBJ1-4	CASSSNPGHLNEKLFF	TGTGCCAGCAGCTCTAATCCGGGACACCTTAATGAAAAACTGTTTTTT
.	TRBD1	TRBV13	14	TRBJ1-6	CASSFRDRGSPLHF	TGTGCCAGCAGCTTCCGGGACAGGGGATCCCCCCTCCACTTT
.	.	TRBV7-3	16	TRBJ2-3	CASSSGGAGNTDTQYF	TGTGCCAGCAGCTCCGGTGGCGCAGGGAACACAGATACGCAGTATTTT
.	.	TRBV11-2	17	TRBJ2-1	CASSQHWAATNRDEQFF	TGTGCCAGCAGCCAGCATTGGGCAGCGACAAATCGGGATGAGCAGTTCTTC
.	.	TRBV6-1	15	TRBJ2-5	CASSKGITSAETQYF	TGTGCCAGCAGTAAAGGGATCACATCAGCAGAGACCCAGTACTTC
.	TRBD2	TRBV2	13	TRBJ2-3	CANGTSGTDTQYF	TGTGCCAACGGGACTAGCGGCACAGATACGCAGTATTTT
.	.	TRBV7-2	13	TRBJ2-7	CASSPEGLTEQYF	TGTGCCAGCAGCCCCGAAGGCCTGACCGAGCAGTACTTC
.	.	TRBV20-1	10	TRBJ2-5	CSAQGETQYF	TGCAGTGCTCAAGGGGAGACCCAGTACTTC
.	.	TRBV3-1	14	TRBJ2-1	CASSQAPPRDEQFF	TGTGCCAGCAGCCAAGCGCCTCCCCGCGATGAGCAGTTCTTC
.	TRBD2	TRBV4-2	13	TRBJ2-1	CASSQDQAGGPLF	TGTGCCAGCAGCCAAGATCAAGCGGGGGGGCCGCTCTTC
.	.	TRBV2	14	TRBJ2-2	CASTGTVNTGELFF	TGTGCCAGCACCGGGACGGTCAACACCGGGGAGCTGTTTTTT
.	.	TRBV7-9	13	TRBJ1-1	CASSWDLNTEAFF	TGTGCCAGCAGCTGGGATTTAAACACTGAAGCTTTCTTT
.	.	TRBV9	13	TRBJ1-2	CASSVMPGQGYTF	TGTGCCAGCAGCGTAATGCCAGGGCAGGGCTACACCTTC
few	TRBD2	TRBV9	14	TRBJ2-2	CASTSGPNTGELFF	TGTGCCAGTACTAGCGGGCCGAACACCGGGGAGCTGTTTTTT
.	TRBD1	TRBV24-1	14	TRBJ2-2	CATTLTGGTGELFF	TGTGCCACCACGCTAACAGGGGGTACCGGGGAGCTGTTTTTT
once	.	TRBV7-9	13	TRBJ1-3	CASSQNVANTIYF	TGTGCCAGCAGCCAAAATGTGGCCAACACCATATATTTT
once	.	TRBV7-9	15	TRBJ2-5	CASSPTYLGQETQYF	TGTGCCAGCAGTCCTACCTATCTGGGGCAAGAGACCCAGTACTTC
once	.	TRBV12-3/TRBV12-4	15	TRBJ2-7	CASSFGGSVGDEQYF	TGTGCCAGCAGTTTCGGAGGGAGTGTTGGAGACGAGCAGTACTTC
.	TRBD1	TRBV18	15	TRBJ2-7	CASSSGQGVFYEQYF	TGTGCCAGCTCATCGGGACAGGGGGTTTTCTACGAGCAGTACTTC
.	.	TRBV7-3	12	TRBJ2-1	CASRGTPGRQFF	TGTGCCAGCCGAGGGACACCTGGCCGGCAGTTCTTC
.	.	TRBV29-1	13	TRBJ2-3	CSLGQGLADTQYF	TGCAGCCTGGGACAAGGTTTGGCAGATACGCAGTATTTT